These 7 T cell receptor beta chains share one sample of origin, sequenced in a study of PD-L1 blockade in urothelial cancer. Noted time point: peripheral blood 6 weeks after treatment start. The repertoire was sequenced with immunoSEQ multiplex PCR; TCRdb's copy has only in-frame clones and lacks some. The table records under 85,000 clones, less than 95% of them present only once. The source material was PBMCs, sampled around atezolizumab (anti-PD-L1) treatment. These receptors came from a woman older than 75 with urothelial cancer.

V gene TRBV30 combines with J gene TRBJ2-7; unclear D gene. The germline V and J ends were trimmed by 5 bases and 5 bases, with 10 bases remaining between them. The CDR3 extends over 11 amino acids. Germline loops: CDR1 GTSNPN, CDR2 SVGIG (reference sequence). Here the CDR3 reads CAWQDSDEQYF. The CDR3 nucleotides read TGTGCCTGGCAGGATTCGGACGAGCAGTACTTC.

The chain employs TRBV30 and TRBJ1-1, with D unresolved. CDR1 is GTSNPN and CDR2 is SVGIG in the germline V gene (reference sequence). The CDR3 loop spans 13 amino acids. V was cut by 5 bases and J by 0 bases, with 10 bases left in between. Here the CDR3 DNA reads TGTGCCTGGGGTGCCGGGATGAACACTGAAGCTTTCTTT. Its translation is CAWGAGMNTEAFF.

The chain has TRBV4-1 and TRBJ2-1; D is possibly TRBD1 (6 bases). The CDR3 covers 15 residues. Trimming pared 0 bases from V and 7 bases from J, leaving 13 bases between. Germline CDR1 reads MGHRA; CDR2 reads YSYEKL. CDR3 sequence reads: CASSQDSARGNEQFF. The CDR3 DNA reads as TGCGCCAGCAGCCAAGATTCCGCCAGGGGTAATGAGCAGTTCTTC.

V gene TRBV5-1 combines with J gene TRBJ1-1; no definite D call. CDR1 and CDR2 (germline): SGHRS, YFSETQ. With 0 bases removed from V and 0 bases from J, the gap between germline ends came to 6 bases. This CDR3 contains 14 residues. For the CDR3, the DNA is TGCGCCAGCAGCTTGGGTACAGTGAACACTGAAGCTTTCTTT. This translates into CASSLGTVNTEAFF.

The rearrangement uses TRBV6-5 and TRBJ2-7, with D possibly TRBD1 on 6 matching bases. The V end lost 5 bases, the J end lost 1 base, and 9 bases lay between the germline ends. The CDR3 runs to 13 residues. Germline-derived CDR1 and CDR2 are MNHEY and SVGAGI. The CDR3 coding sequence is TGTGCCAGCAGTACAGGGCCTTCCTACGAGCAGTACTTC. This sequence encodes CASSTGPSYEQYF.

In this sample, this clone turned up a few times. The chain combines TRBV18 with TRBJ2-2; 8 bases map to TRBD1. CDR3 size: 14 residues. V was clipped by 3 bases and J by 8 bases; unmatched bases: 5. The germline V gene encodes CDR1 KGHSH and CDR2 LQKENI. The CDR3 here is CASSPSGGSGELFF. In DNA, the CDR3 is TGTGCCAGCTCACCTTCAGGGGGCTCGGGGGAGCTGTTTTTT.

The chain employs TRBV5-1 and TRBJ2-7; perhaps TRBD2 as D (5 bases). V lost 4 bases and J lost 0, with 14 bases in between. The CDR3 extends over 15 amino acids. The germline V gene encodes CDR1 SGHRS and CDR2 YFSETQ. The CDR3, as DNA: TGCGCCAGCAGCCCTGGAGGTGGAAGCTCCTACGAGCAGTACTTC. Translating it yields CASSPGGGSSYEQYF.